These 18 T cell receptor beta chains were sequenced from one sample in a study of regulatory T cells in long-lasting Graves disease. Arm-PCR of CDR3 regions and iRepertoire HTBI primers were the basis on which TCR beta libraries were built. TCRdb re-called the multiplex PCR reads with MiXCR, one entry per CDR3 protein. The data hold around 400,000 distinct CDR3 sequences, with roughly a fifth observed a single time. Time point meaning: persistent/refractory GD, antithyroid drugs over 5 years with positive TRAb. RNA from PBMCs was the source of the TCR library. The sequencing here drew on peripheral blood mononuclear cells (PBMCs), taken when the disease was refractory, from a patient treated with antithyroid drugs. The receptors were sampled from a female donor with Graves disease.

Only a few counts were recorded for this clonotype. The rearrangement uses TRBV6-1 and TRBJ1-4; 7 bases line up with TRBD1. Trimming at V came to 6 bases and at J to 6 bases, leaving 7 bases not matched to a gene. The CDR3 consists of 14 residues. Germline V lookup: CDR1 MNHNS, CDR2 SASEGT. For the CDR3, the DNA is TGTGCCAGCAGCCAACAGGGGCTTTATGAAAAACTGTTTTTT. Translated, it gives CASSQQGLYEKLFF.

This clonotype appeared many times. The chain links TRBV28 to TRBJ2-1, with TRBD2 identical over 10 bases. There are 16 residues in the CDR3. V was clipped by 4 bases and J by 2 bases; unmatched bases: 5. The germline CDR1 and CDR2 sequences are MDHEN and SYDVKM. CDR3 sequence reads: CASSSGTSVAYNEQFF. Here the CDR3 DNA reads TGTGCCAGCAGTTCCGGGACTAGCGTAGCCTACAATGAGCAGTTCTTC.

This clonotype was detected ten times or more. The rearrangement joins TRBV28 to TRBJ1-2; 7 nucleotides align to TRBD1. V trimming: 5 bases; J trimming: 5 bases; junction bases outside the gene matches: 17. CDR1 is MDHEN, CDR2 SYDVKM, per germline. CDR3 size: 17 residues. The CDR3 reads CASSIPQAGTEYYGYTF. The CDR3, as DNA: TGTGCCAGCAGTATACCCCAAGCCGGGACAGAGTATTATGGCTACACCTTC.

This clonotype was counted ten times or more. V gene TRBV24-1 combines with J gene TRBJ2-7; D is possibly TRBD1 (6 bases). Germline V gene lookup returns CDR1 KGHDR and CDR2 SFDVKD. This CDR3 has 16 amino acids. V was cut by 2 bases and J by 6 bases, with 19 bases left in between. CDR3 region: CATSDSALGTLGEQYF. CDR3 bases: TGTGCCACCAGTGATTCGGCCCTAGGGACACTCGGCGAGCAGTACTTC.

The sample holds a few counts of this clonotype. CDR3 sequence reads: CASSEAGLLRGNTIYF. Written as DNA, the CDR3 is TGTGCCAGCAGTGAAGCGGGTCTTCTCCGCGGAAACACCATATATTTT. This rearrangement joins TRBV6-1 to TRBJ1-3, with D uncertain. The germline V gene encodes CDR1 MNHNS and CDR2 SASEGT. This CDR3 is built from 16 residues. Deletions cut 0 bases from V and 4 bases from J, with 13 bases between.

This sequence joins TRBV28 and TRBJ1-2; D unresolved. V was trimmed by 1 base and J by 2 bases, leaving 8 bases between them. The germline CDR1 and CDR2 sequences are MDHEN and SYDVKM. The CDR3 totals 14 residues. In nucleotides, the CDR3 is TGTGCCAGCAGTTTATCTCCCGGGAACTATGGCTACACCTTC. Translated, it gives CASSLSPGNYGYTF.

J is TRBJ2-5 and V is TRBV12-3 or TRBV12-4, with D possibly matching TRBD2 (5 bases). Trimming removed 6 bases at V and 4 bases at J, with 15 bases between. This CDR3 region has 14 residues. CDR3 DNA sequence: TGTGCCAGCAGCCTTACTAGTCCCATAGAGACCCAGTACTTC. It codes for CASSLTSPIETQYF.

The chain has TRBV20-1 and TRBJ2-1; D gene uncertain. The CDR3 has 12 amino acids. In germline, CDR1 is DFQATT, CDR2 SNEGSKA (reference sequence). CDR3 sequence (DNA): TGCAGGGTCATTAGCTCCTACAATGAGCAGTTCTTC. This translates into CRVISSYNEQFF.

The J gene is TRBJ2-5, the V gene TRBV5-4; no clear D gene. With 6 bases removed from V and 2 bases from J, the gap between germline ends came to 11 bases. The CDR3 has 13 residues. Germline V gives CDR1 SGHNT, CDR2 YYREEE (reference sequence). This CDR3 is CASIPDGQETQYF. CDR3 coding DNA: TGTGCCAGCATCCCGGACGGGCAAGAGACCCAGTACTTC.

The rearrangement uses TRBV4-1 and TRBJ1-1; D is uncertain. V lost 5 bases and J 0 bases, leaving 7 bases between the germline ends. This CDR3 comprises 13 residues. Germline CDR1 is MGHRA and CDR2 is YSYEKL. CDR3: CASSTRMNTEAFF. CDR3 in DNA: TGCGCCAGCAGCACTCGAATGAACACTGAAGCTTTCTTT.

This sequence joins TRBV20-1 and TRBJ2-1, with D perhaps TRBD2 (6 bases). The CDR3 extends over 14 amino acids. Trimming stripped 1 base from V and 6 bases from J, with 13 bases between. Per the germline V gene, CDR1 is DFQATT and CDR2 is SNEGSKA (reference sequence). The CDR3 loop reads CSARALALTNEQFF. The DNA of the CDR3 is TGCAGTGCTAGAGCGCTAGCGCTAACCAATGAGCAGTTCTTC.

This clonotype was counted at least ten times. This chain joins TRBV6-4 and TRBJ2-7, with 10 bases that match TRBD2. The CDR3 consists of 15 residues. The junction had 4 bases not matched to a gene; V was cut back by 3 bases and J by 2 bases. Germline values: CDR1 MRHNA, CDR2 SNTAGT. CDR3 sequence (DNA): TGTGCCAGCAGTGAAGCGGGGGGGAGGGCCTACGAGCAGTACTTC. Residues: CASSEAGGRAYEQYF.

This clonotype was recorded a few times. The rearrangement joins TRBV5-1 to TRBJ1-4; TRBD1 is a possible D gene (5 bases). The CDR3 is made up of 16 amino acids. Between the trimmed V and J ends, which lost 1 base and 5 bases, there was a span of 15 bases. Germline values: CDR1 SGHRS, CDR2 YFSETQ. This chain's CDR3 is CASSLNRGQKNEKLFF. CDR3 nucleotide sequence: TGCGCCAGCAGCTTGAATAGGGGCCAGAAAAATGAAAAACTGTTTTTT.

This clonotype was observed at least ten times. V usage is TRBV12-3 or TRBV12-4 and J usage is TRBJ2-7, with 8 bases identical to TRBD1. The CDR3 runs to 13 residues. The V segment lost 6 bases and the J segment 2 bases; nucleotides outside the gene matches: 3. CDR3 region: CASRAGGTYEQYF. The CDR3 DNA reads TGTGCCAGCAGGGCAGGGGGCACCTACGAGCAGTACTTC.

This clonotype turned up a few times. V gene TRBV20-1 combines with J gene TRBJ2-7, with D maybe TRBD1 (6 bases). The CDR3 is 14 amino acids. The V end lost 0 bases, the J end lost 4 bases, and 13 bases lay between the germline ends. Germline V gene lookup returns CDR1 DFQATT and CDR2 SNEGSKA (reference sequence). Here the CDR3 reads CSARDDRLVYEQYF. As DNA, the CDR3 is TGCAGTGCTAGAGATGACAGGCTCGTATACGAGCAGTACTTC.

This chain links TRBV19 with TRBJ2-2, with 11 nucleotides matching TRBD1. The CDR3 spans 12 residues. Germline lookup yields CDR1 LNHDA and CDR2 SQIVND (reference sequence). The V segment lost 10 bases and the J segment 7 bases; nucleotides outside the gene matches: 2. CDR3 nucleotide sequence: TGTGCCACCGGGACAGGGGGCGGGGAGCTGTTTTTT. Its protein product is CATGTGGGELFF.

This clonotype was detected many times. CDR3 loop: CASSVGQGAQETQYF. The CDR3 DNA sequence: TGTGCCAGCAGTGTGGGACAGGGCGCTCAAGAGACCCAGTACTTC. The V call is TRBV6-1, the J call TRBJ2-5, with 9 bases that match TRBD1. This CDR3 has 15 residues. Germline V gene sequence: CDR1 MNHNS, CDR2 SASEGT. V trimming: 4 bases; J trimming: 2 bases; junction bases outside the gene matches: 5.

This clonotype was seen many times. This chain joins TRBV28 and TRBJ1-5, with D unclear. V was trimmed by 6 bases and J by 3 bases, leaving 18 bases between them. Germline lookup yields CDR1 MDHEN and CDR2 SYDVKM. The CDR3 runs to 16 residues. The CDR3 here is CASSLPRAANNQPQHF. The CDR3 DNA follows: TGTGCCAGCAGCCTCCCTAGGGCAGCCAACAATCAGCCCCAGCATTTT.